This T cell receptor (beta chain) was identified in a study of PD-1 blockade in classical Hodgkin lymphoma (dated by TCRdb to about 2020). Background on the whole study: A peripheral blood immune signature of response to PD-1 blockade in classical Hodgkin lymphoma was defined using TCR beta sequencing and CyTOF.

CDR1 is given as MNHEY and CDR2 as SMNVEV, both from the germline V gene (reference sequence). Between the V and J ends, shortened by 6 bases and 4 bases respectively, the junction contains 14 bases. Spanning cysteine to phenylalanine, the CDR3 consists of 14 amino acids. The only DNA kept is the CDR3, 42 bases in frame from the first base. Genomic DNA was extracted with the Qiagen DNeasy kit from unsorted PBMCs and from negatively selected CD4+ and CD8+ fractions. Amplification of TCR beta CDR3 regions was done by immunoSEQ multiplex PCR with primers that anneal to V and J segments. A synthetic immune receptor repertoire was used to minimize amplification bias, and remaining bias was computationally removed after sequencing. In the paper's pipeline: Custom Python scripts were used to quantify repertoire diversity as the Shannon entropy index. The unsorted, CD4+ and CD8+ repertoires were each analyzed separately, with the exception of combined analyses, where CD4+ and CD8+ sequences were merged in silico. The clones in this table, taken by TCRdb from immuneACCESS, are in-frame only. Not every clone is retained; where verified, under half of the shortfall comes from an unresolved V gene, and the cause of the rest is unknown. From that table come the V and J calls and clone size; the DNA was used to work out D and trimming. This sample holds about 32,000 clones; about 88% were observed only once. Clones ranked in the top ten supply around 1.3% of the sample.

The time point label corresponds to: newly diagnosed, previously untreated cHL patient sample. Using a Miltenyi CD4+ T cell isolation kit, CD4+ T cells were purified from thawed PBMCs through magnetic negative selection. As a comparison group for the relapsed/refractory trial patients, PBMCs were sequenced from patients with newly diagnosed, previously untreated classical Hodgkin lymphoma. Peripheral blood was collected in 8 mL Vacutainer Cell Preparation Tubes, from which PBMCs were isolated by centrifugation and then cryopreserved. Purified CD4+ and CD8+ fractions were prepared only for cases in which an additional PBMC sample was available. On LS columns in a quadroMACS separator, the magnetically labelled cells were depleted, and the flow-through was collected as the purified fraction. Study-level results and caveats: Only a single clinical trial cohort was studied, and what caused the repertoire differences, possibly disease activity or prior therapy, remained undefined. Newly diagnosed patients were reported to have lower baseline TCR diversity than healthy donors, and relapsed/refractory patients were reported to have lower baseline TCR diversity still.

About this clone: Its cognate antigen has yet to be identified. Per-nucleotide qualities are absent, and no much larger clonotype sits a single base away.

The clonotype originates from a human donor with classical Hodgkin lymphoma. The rearranged segments are TRBV27 and TRBJ2-3; 6 matching bases give a weak D call of TRBD1. The sample was CD4+ T cells from blood. CDR3 region: CASSPTRGSDTQYF. The nucleotides read TGTGCCAGCAGCCCGACGAGGGGGTCAGATACGCAGTATTTT.